This passage covers 23 T cell receptor beta chains from one sample sequenced in a study of post-analysis software for immune sequencing data. Findings of the study overall: Patients used roughly five TRBV segments, including TRBV5-6, TRBV5-1 and TRBV20-1, more often than controls.

TCR beta cDNA libraries included unique molecular identifiers. One entry per CDR3 protein results from TCRdb running MiXCR on the PCR reads. The sample yields about 460,000 distinct CDR3 sequences, 45% seen once. These TCRs are of unknown antigen specificity. Specimen: blood. These receptor sequences come from a girl aged 10 to 17 with multiple sclerosis.

The V and J genes are TRBV28 and TRBJ2-1; 7 bases fit TRBD2. The CDR3 has 19 amino acids. CDR1 and CDR2 from the germline V gene are MDHEN and SYDVKM. V was pared by 3 bases and J by 8 bases, with 22 bases of the junction left unmatched. The chain's CDR3 is CASSFYPSRLAALDDEQFF. CDR3 bases: TGTGCCAGCAGTTTCTACCCGTCCCGGCTAGCGGCTCTTGACGATGAGCAGTTCTTC.

This clonotype was picked up a small number of times. This chain joins TRBV6-5 and TRBJ1-5; a weak D match, TRBD1 (5 bases). CDR1 MNHEY and CDR2 SVGAGI come from the germline V gene. The length of the CDR3 is 15 residues. Trimming left V 0 bases short and J 9 bases short, with 15 bases between. In nucleotides, the CDR3 is TGTGCCAGCAGTTACTCAAGGGCAGGGAGTGGGCCCCAGCATTTT. Its protein product is CASSYSRAGSGPQHF.

The rearrangement joins TRBV7-8 to TRBJ2-5, with D possibly being TRBD1 (7 bases). This CDR3 has 16 residues. In germline, CDR1 is SGHVS, CDR2 FQNEAQ. V was pared by 5 bases and J by 5 bases, with 21 bases between. The CDR3 bases are TGTGCCAGCAGCCGCGCACGAGAGACAGGGAGGGAGACCCAGTACTTC. Translation: CASSRARETGRETQYF.

In its sample, this clonotype was seen many times. The chain links TRBV12-3 or TRBV12-4 to TRBJ2-6; 9 nucleotides line up with TRBD1. J lost 2 bases, V lost 6 bases, and 11 bases had no gene match. There are 18 residues in the CDR3. CDR3 in DNA: TGTGCCAGCAGCCTAGACAGGGGGTTCTCGACTGGGGCCAACGTCCTGACTTTC. Translation gives CASSLDRGFSTGANVLTF.

In its sample, this clonotype was seen once. The V gene is TRBV6-5, the J gene TRBJ1-4; D call uncertain. The CDR3 extends over 14 amino acids. Trimming removed 6 bases at V and 14 bases at J, with 22 bases between. The germline V gene encodes CDR1 MNHEY and CDR2 SVGAGI. This CDR3 is CASSSKPSFPILFF. DNA for the CDR3: TGTGCCAGCAGCTCCAAGCCTTCTTTCCCCATTCTGTTTTTT.

This clonotype showed up just a few times. J is TRBJ2-3 and V is TRBV5-1, with D perhaps matching TRBD2 (5 bases). Trimming stripped 4 bases from V and 6 bases from J, with 12 bases between. The germline V gene has CDR1 SGHRS and CDR2 YFSETQ. The CDR3 runs to 13 residues. The CDR3 DNA follows: TGCGCCAGCAGCCTACGGACTCAGGATACGCAGTATTTT. Translating it yields CASSLRTQDTQYF. The full variable domain, with the rest looked up from reference TRBV5-1 and TRBJ2-3, is KAGVTQTPRYLIKTRGQQVTLSCSPISGHRSVSWYQQTPGQGLQFLFEYFSETQRNKGNFPGRFSGRQFSNSRSEMNVSTLELGDSALYLCASSLRTQDTQYFGPGTRLTVL.

V usage is TRBV5-1 and J usage is TRBJ2-7; 9 nucleotides agree with TRBD1. The CDR3 is made up of 14 amino acids. V was pared by 2 bases and J by 3 bases, with 3 bases of the junction left unmatched. Germline-derived CDR1 and CDR2 are SGHRS and YFSETQ. The CDR3 protein is CASSFEGQGYEQYF. In DNA, the CDR3 is TGCGCCAGCAGCTTCGAGGGACAGGGCTACGAGCAGTACTTC.

This clonotype was seen a handful of times. The chain combines TRBV5-6 with TRBJ2-5; the D gene could be TRBD1 or TRBD2 (5 bases each). Germline V gene data show CDR1 as SGHDT and CDR2 as YYEEEE. The germline V and J ends were trimmed by 4 bases and 4 bases, with 17 bases remaining between them. The CDR3 sequence is 15 residues long. The chain's CDR3 is CASSGRTTGRETQYF. As DNA, the CDR3 is TGTGCCAGCAGCGGCAGGACAACGGGGAGAGAGACCCAGTACTTC.

This clonotype was seen only a few times. The chain's CDR3 is CSAPGHGETQYF. CDR3 DNA sequence: TGCAGTGCTCCAGGACATGGGGAGACCCAGTACTTC. The chain links TRBV20-1 to TRBJ2-5; possible D gene TRBD1, 5 bases. V was pared by 5 bases and J by 5 bases, with 12 bases between. CDR1 and CDR2 from the germline V gene are DFQATT and SNEGSKA (reference sequence). The CDR3 loop spans 12 amino acids.

This chain links TRBV20-1 with TRBJ1-4; 7 nucleotides agree with TRBD1. This CDR3 is 13 amino acids long. Looked up from germline, CDR1 is DFQATT and CDR2 is SNEGSKA (reference sequence). Unmatched junction bases numbered 4, after V lost 5 bases and J lost 4 bases. The chain's CDR3 is CSASGTVNEKLFF. DNA for the CDR3: TGCAGTGCTTCCGGGACAGTTAATGAAAAACTGTTTTTT.

This clonotype was observed a handful of times. Written as DNA, the CDR3 is TGTGCCACCAGTGATAGAGGACAGGTTCCCAATGAGCAGTTCTTC. Translating gives CATSDRGQVPNEQFF. The genes are TRBV24-1 and TRBJ2-1, with 7 bases matching TRBD1. CDR1 and CDR2 from the germline V gene are KGHDR and SFDVKD. CDR3 size: 15 residues. The J segment lost 6 bases and the V segment lost 3 bases, leaving 7 bases of the junction unmatched.

This clonotype was observed a few times. The CDR3 protein is CASSSGSATYEQYF. The CDR3 DNA reads as TGTGCCAGCAGTAGCGGGTCGGCCACCTACGAGCAGTACTTC. This rearrangement joins TRBV12-3 or TRBV12-4 to TRBJ2-4, with D possibly TRBD2 on 6 matching bases. The DNA end is a closer match to TRBJ2-7, so the J assignment may be wrong. CDR3 length equals 14 residues.

This clonotype turned up a few times. The chain employs TRBV29-1 and TRBJ1-2; D is ambiguous. The CDR3 runs to 13 residues. The germline CDR1 and CDR2 sequences are SQVTM and ANQGSEA. The ends were cut back, 6 bases at V and 2 bases at J, with 13 bases in the middle. The CDR3 DNA is TGCAGCGTCGACGGATCACAGAACTATGGCTACACCTTC. This codes for CSVDGSQNYGYTF.

A few counts support this clonotype. This chain connects TRBV27 to TRBJ2-1; TRBD1 or TRBD2 may be the D gene (5 bases each). Trimming took 0 bases from V and 5 from J, leaving 14 bases between them. The CDR3 consists of 16 residues. Germline loops: CDR1 MNHEY, CDR2 SMNVEV (reference sequence). Written as DNA, the CDR3 is TGTGCCAGCAGTTTATCCCCAGGGAGAAGTGACAATGAGCAGTTCTTC. Protein: CASSLSPGRSDNEQFF.

The chain has TRBV6-2 or TRBV6-3 and TRBJ2-7; TRBD2 is a possible D gene (5 bases). This CDR3 spans 15 amino acids. Germline V lookup: CDR1 MNHEY, CDR2 SVGEGT. Trimming removed 6 bases from V and 3 bases from J, with 18 bases in between. Written as DNA, the CDR3 is TGTGCCAGCAGCTCCCCCGGAAGGAGCGGCTACGAGCAGTACTTC. Encoded protein: CASSSPGRSGYEQYF.

This clonotype was counted ten times or more. V usage is TRBV6-5 and J usage is TRBJ2-1; TRBD1 matches 10 bases. J lost 6 bases, V lost 5 bases, and 7 bases had no gene match. The CDR3 is made up of 15 amino acids. Germline V gives CDR1 MNHEY, CDR2 SVGAGI. CDR3 amino acids: CASSRRTGGRNEQFF. For the CDR3, the DNA is TGTGCCAGCAGTAGGCGGACAGGGGGTCGCAATGAGCAGTTCTTC.

This clonotype was recorded only once. The chain employs TRBV7-2 and TRBJ2-7; the D gene is possibly TRBD1 (6 bases). Trimming cost V 5 bases and J 2 bases, with 16 bases left between them. Germline CDR1 is SGHTA and CDR2 is FQGNSA. The CDR3 loop spans 15 amino acids. CDR3: CASSAPGTNPYEQYF. CDR3 nucleotide sequence: TGTGCCAGCAGCGCTCCCGGGACAAATCCCTACGAGCAGTACTTC.

This clonotype was recorded a few times. V usage is TRBV3-1 and J usage is TRBJ2-3, with no clear D. Germline V CDR1 and CDR2: LGHDT, YNNKEL (reference sequence). This CDR3 comprises 16 residues. With 0 bases removed from V and 1 base from J, the gap between germline ends came to 11 bases. The CDR3 sequence: CASSQDRLPGTDTQYF. The DNA of the CDR3 is TGTGCCAGCAGCCAAGATCGACTTCCTGGCACAGATACGCAGTATTTT.

Turning to this clonotype: Sequence at one end of the junction differs from germline and may be a read error. The V gene is TRBV12-3 or TRBV12-4, the J gene TRBJ2-7; D is unclear. The CDR3 runs 14 residues. CDR3 bases: TGTGTCAGCAGACATACAGTGAGTGTATACGAGCAGTACTTC. It is translated as CVSRHTVSVYEQYF.

The chain has TRBV27 and TRBJ2-7; 8 bases align to TRBD1. Losses at the gene ends were 4 bases for V and 2 bases for J; bases not matched to a gene: 7. The CDR3 consists of 15 residues. Germline-derived CDR1 and CDR2 are MNHEY and SMNVEV (reference sequence). This chain's CDR3 is CASSSWTGRTYEQYF. In DNA form, the CDR3 reads TGTGCCAGCAGTTCTTGGACAGGGAGAACCTACGAGCAGTACTTC.

The V gene is TRBV9, the J gene TRBJ2-1, with 9 positions matching TRBD1. This CDR3 contains 15 residues. V was pared by 3 bases and J by 6 bases, with 7 bases of the junction left unmatched. Germline CDR1 SGDLS, CDR2 YYNGEE. CDR3 in DNA: TGTGCCAGCAGCGGACGGGACAGGGTGGTCAATGAGCAGTTCTTC. It translates to CASSGRDRVVNEQFF.

This rearrangement joins TRBV10-3 to TRBJ2-1; D is undetermined. The CDR3 sequence is 16 residues long. V shed 4 bases and J shed 8 bases, with 21 bases lying between them. In germline, CDR1 is ENHRY, CDR2 SYGVKD. The CDR3 spells CAISVESWVAAHEQFF. The CDR3 region has the DNA TGTGCCATCAGTGTTGAGTCTTGGGTGGCGGCCCATGAGCAGTTCTTC.

This clonotype showed up just a few times. This sequence joins TRBV9 and TRBJ2-1; 9 bases line up with TRBD2. Germline V gene sequence: CDR1 SGDLS, CDR2 YYNGEE. The CDR3 consists of 20 residues. V lost 4 bases to trimming and J lost 0 bases; unmatched junction nucleotides: 17. CDR3 DNA: TGTGCCAGCAGCCCACTGGGACTAGCTACTCTTCTGAGCTCCTACAATGAGCAGTTCTTC. It specifies CASSPLGLATLLSSYNEQFF.